This passage covers 29 T cell receptor beta chains from one sample sequenced in a study of CD8+ T cells in alopecia areata. Investigators isolated RNA and reverse transcribed it into cDNA to act as the sequencing template. Method: immunoSEQ multiplex PCR; TCRdb's copy keeps in-frame clones and lacks some. Altogether some 220,000 clones are present, about 57% being singletons, with the ten largest covering 1.5% to 2%. Treatment denoted: oral pan-JAK inhibitor, 5-10 mg twice daily. Sequenced here: CD4+ T cells sorted from blood, sampled at week 4, from a patient treated with tofacitinib. All receptors derive from a human donor with alopecia areata.

This clone has only a few counts. The chain employs TRBV10-3 and TRBJ2-2, with unresolved D. In germline, CDR1 is ENHRY, CDR2 SYGVKD. V gave up 5 bases and J gave up 1 base, with 2 bases separating them. The CDR3 runs 12 residues. CDR3 nucleotides: TGTGCCATCAGTAAGAACACCGGGGAGCTGTTTTTT. This encodes CAISKNTGELFF.

For the CDR3, the DNA is TGTGCCAGCTCACCTACAGGGGGGAAACCCTATGGCTACACCTTC. Translation: CASSPTGGKPYGYTF. This rearrangement joins TRBV18 to TRBJ1-2; 8 nucleotides agree with TRBD1. V shed 3 bases and J 4 bases; nucleotides not matched to a gene: 7. The CDR3 covers 15 residues. The V gene's germline CDR1 is KGHSH and CDR2 LQKENI.

The V gene is TRBV5-1, the J gene TRBJ1-5; 9 positions agree with TRBD1. V gave up 3 bases and J gave up 7 bases; unmatched junction bases: 5. CDR3 length: 14 amino acids. Germline-derived CDR1 and CDR2 are SGHRS and YFSETQ. CDR3: CASSSTGGEQPQHF. The CDR3 DNA reads as TGCGCCAGCAGCTCGACAGGGGGAGAGCAGCCCCAGCATTTT.

The gene calls are TRBV6-5 and TRBJ1-5; D unresolved. CDR3 size: 13 residues. V was clipped by 2 bases and J by 6 bases, with 8 bases between them. Germline V gene lookup returns CDR1 MNHEY and CDR2 SVGAGI. The CDR3 protein is CASSYGLGQPQHF. As DNA, the CDR3 is TGTGCCAGCAGTTACGGGTTAGGTCAGCCCCAGCATTTT.

The J gene is TRBJ1-2, the V gene TRBV9; no reliable D call. Trimming shortened V by 3 bases and J by 5 bases, and 17 bases separated the two germline ends. The V gene's germline CDR1 is SGDLS and CDR2 YYNGEE. CDR3 length equals 15 residues. The CDR3 bases are TGTGCCAGCAGCGGGGGTAGTAGGGAAGGGTATGGCTACACCTTC. Its translation is CASSGGSREGYGYTF.

CDR3 sequence reads: CASRGLAGNEQFF. CDR3 nucleotide sequence: TGTGCCAGCAGAGGACTAGCGGGCAATGAGCAGTTCTTC. V gene TRBV5-6 combines with J gene TRBJ2-1; 11 nucleotides line up with TRBD2. V shed 5 bases, J shed 6 bases, and the junction held 1 base outside the gene matches. The germline V gene encodes CDR1 SGHDT and CDR2 YYEEEE. This CDR3 has 13 residues.

This rearrangement joins TRBV5-1 to TRBJ1-1; D gene unclear. CDR1 and CDR2 from the germline V gene are SGHRS and YFSETQ. The CDR3 has 13 residues. Trimming left V 3 bases short and J 2 bases short, with 8 bases between. CDR3 nucleotides: TGCGCCAGCAGCTGGCAGTCAAACACTGAAGCTTTCTTT. Translating gives CASSWQSNTEAFF. Filled out from reference TRBV5-1 and TRBJ1-1, the complete variable domain reads KAGVTQTPRYLIKTRGQQVTLSCSPISGHRSVSWYQQTPGQGLQFLFEYFSETQRNKGNFPGRFSGRQFSNSRSEMNVSTLELGDSALYLCASSWQSNTEAFFGQGTRLTVV.

This clone was seen only once. The rearrangement uses TRBV25-1 and TRBJ1-1; the D is unclear. The CDR3 spans 11 residues. Germline V gene lookup returns CDR1 MGHDK and CDR2 SYGVNS. V lost 2 bases and J lost 13, with 11 bases in between. Written as DNA, the CDR3 is TGTGCCAGCAGTGAAACCACAGCGGTTTTCTTT. As protein: CASSETTAVFF.

The chain joins TRBV25-1 to TRBJ2-2; tentatively, D is TRBD2 (6 bases). V dropped 3 bases and J dropped 6 bases, with 17 bases sitting between them. The CDR3 consists of 16 residues. CDR1 MGHDK and CDR2 SYGVNS come from the germline V gene. CDR3 loop: CASSDPGLAGSGELFF. The CDR3 nucleotides are TGTGCCAGCAGTGATCCGGGGCTTGCGGGGTCCGGGGAGCTGTTTTTT.

The gene calls are TRBV4-1 and TRBJ1-1; D is unclear. The CDR3 spans 17 residues. CDR1 and CDR2 (germline): MGHRA, YSYEKL. The germline V and J ends were trimmed by 4 bases and 3 bases, with 21 bases remaining between them. The CDR3 bases are TGCGCCAGCAGCCCTCCTATACGGGGTCTTAAGGACACTGAAGCTTTCTTT. It translates to CASSPPIRGLKDTEAFF.

J is TRBJ2-7 and V is TRBV7-2; D is unclear. This CDR3 contains 11 residues. Germline CDR1 is SGHTA and CDR2 is FQGNSA. The V and J ends lost 1 base and 6 bases respectively, with 4 bases between them. Here the CDR3 DNA reads TGTGCCAGCAGCTTAGTGGTCGAGCAGTACTTC. As protein: CASSLVVEQYF.

This clone was recorded a few times. The gene calls are TRBV7-9 and TRBJ2-1, with TRBD2 identical over 12 bases. CDR1 is SEHNR and CDR2 is FQNEAQ in the germline V gene (reference sequence). V trimming: 3 bases; J trimming: 14 bases; junction bases outside the gene matches: 11. The CDR3 loop spans 15 amino acids. This CDR3 is CASSLRASGGASKFF. CDR3 nucleotide sequence: TGTGCCAGCAGCTTGCGCGCTAGCGGGGGGGCCTCGAAGTTCTTC.

This chain uses TRBV2 with TRBJ2-7; D unclear. The CDR3 loop spans 9 amino acids. The germline V gene encodes CDR1 SNHLY and CDR2 FYNNEI. The CDR3 DNA reads TGTACTCGACCCTACGAGCAGTACTTC. Translation gives CTRPYEQYF.

This clone was observed once. The rearrangement links TRBV27 to TRBJ1-2; D not resolved. Trimming left V 0 bases short and J 11 bases short, with 13 bases between. The germline CDR1 and CDR2 sequences are MNHEY and SMNVEV (reference sequence). The CDR3 length is 13 residues. The CDR3 DNA follows: TGTGCCAGCAGTTTATCGAGCCCGGGCCGGTACACCTTC. It encodes CASSLSSPGRYTF.

J is TRBJ1-2 and V is TRBV4-3; no clear D. The germline gives CDR1 LGHNA, CDR2 YSLEER. The CDR3 spans 14 residues. V was cut by 0 bases and J by 9 bases, with 14 bases left in between. CDR3 loop: CASSQDRTRASYTF. The CDR3 nucleotides are TGCGCCAGCAGCCAAGACAGGACCCGCGCTAGCTACACCTTC.

In DNA, the CDR3 is TGTGCCAGCAGCTTAGTAATCGGTCTCGGGCGGAACACTGAAGCTTTCTTT. This translates into CASSLVIGLGRNTEAFF. The chain carries TRBV7-9 and TRBJ1-1; D unresolved. V was clipped by 1 base and J by 1 base, with 16 bases between them. Germline CDR1 is SEHNR and CDR2 is FQNEAQ (reference sequence). The CDR3 totals 17 residues.

V is TRBV30 and J is TRBJ2-6; D tentatively fits TRBD1 or TRBD2 (5 bases each). CDR1 and CDR2 (germline): GTSNPN, SVGIG (reference sequence). V lost 0 bases to trimming and J lost 2 bases, with 8 bases between them. The CDR3 loop spans 15 amino acids. CDR3 in DNA: TGTGCCTGGAGTGTGGGGGACCCTGGGGCCAACGTCCTGACTTTC. Encoded protein: CAWSVGDPGANVLTF.

This chain links TRBV4-3 with TRBJ2-1; D is possibly TRBD1 (6 bases). The CDR3 runs to 16 residues. Germline-derived CDR1 and CDR2 are LGHNA and YSLEER. The ends were cut back, 0 bases at V and 6 bases at J, with 15 bases in the middle. The CDR3 DNA follows: TGCGCCAGCAGCCAAGAACAGGGCGGAGGCACCAATGAGCAGTTCTTC. It codes for CASSQEQGGGTNEQFF.

This clone is a singleton in its sample. The V gene is TRBV29-1, the J gene TRBJ2-2; D possibly corresponds to TRBD1 (6 bases). Trimming cost V 4 bases and J 4 bases, with 19 bases left between them. Looked up from germline, CDR1 is SQVTM and CDR2 is ANQGSEA. The CDR3 covers 16 residues. The CDR3 region has the DNA TGCAGCGTTGGGCTCAGGGGACATCAAGCCACCGGGGAGCTGTTTTTT. Translating it yields CSVGLRGHQATGELFF.

The V gene is TRBV2, the J gene TRBJ1-6, with D maybe TRBD1 (6 bases). This CDR3 region has 14 residues. Germline CDR1 and CDR2: SNHLY and FYNNEI. V was clipped by 7 bases and J by 5 bases, with 12 bases between them. CDR3 DNA: TGTGCCAGCAATGGGGGGCTGGATAATTCACCCCTCCACTTT. It specifies CASNGGLDNSPLHF.

The rearrangement joins TRBV29-1 to TRBJ1-2; D might be TRBD1 (5 bases). Trimming removed 4 bases at V and 7 bases at J, with 13 bases between. The CDR3 runs 12 residues. CDR1 SQVTM and CDR2 ANQGSEA come from the germline V gene. The CDR3 DNA reads TGCAGCGTTGGGCTCGGGAGGGGTGGCTACACCTTC. Protein: CSVGLGRGGYTF.

This sequence joins TRBV9 and TRBJ1-6; D gene uncertain. CDR3 length: 14 amino acids. V was pared by 0 bases and J by 9 bases, with 10 bases between. Germline values: CDR1 SGDLS, CDR2 YYNGEE. CDR3 nucleotides: TGTGCCAGCAGCGTAGCCGCCGAGGGTTCACCCCTCCACTTT. Protein: CASSVAAEGSPLHF.

This clone was picked up a small number of times. This chain joins TRBV7-6 and TRBJ2-7; 8 bases are a match to TRBD2. With 1 base clipped from V and 3 bases from J, the junction kept 2 bases outside the gene matches. This CDR3 spans 14 amino acids. Germline-derived CDR1 and CDR2 are SGHVS and FNYEAQ. CDR3 bases: TGTGCCAGCAGCTTAGATGCGGGGGGCTACGAGCAGTACTTC. Translation: CASSLDAGGYEQYF.

The V and J genes are TRBV13 and TRBJ1-2; D gene ambiguous. The CDR3 sequence is 12 residues long. Germline lookup yields CDR1 PRHDT and CDR2 FYEKMQ (reference sequence). Trimming removed 6 bases from V and 3 bases from J, with 8 bases in between. CDR3 protein: CASSKVDYGYTF. CDR3 sequence (DNA): TGTGCCAGCAGTAAGGTGGACTATGGCTACACCTTC.

The V call is TRBV5-1, the J call TRBJ2-5; possible D gene TRBD2, 6 bases. Between the trimmed V and J ends, which lost 4 bases and 1 base, there was a span of 14 bases. Germline-derived CDR1 and CDR2 are SGHRS and YFSETQ. The CDR3 sequence is 15 residues long. CDR3 region: CASSKNLASQETQYF. CDR3 nucleotide sequence: TGCGCCAGCAGCAAAAATCTAGCGTCCCAAGAGACCCAGTACTTC.

J is TRBJ2-1 and V is TRBV5-6; weak D call: TRBD2 (5 bases). Trimming took 7 bases from V and 7 from J, leaving 21 bases between them. The CDR3 has 15 residues. Germline V gives CDR1 SGHDT, CDR2 YYEEEE. CDR3 region: CASARRPTPGNEQFF. In DNA form, the CDR3 reads TGTGCCAGCGCCCGGAGGCCTACCCCTGGAAATGAGCAGTTCTTC.

V usage is TRBV4-3 and J usage is TRBJ2-2, with 9 bases fitting TRBD2. In germline, CDR1 is LGHNA, CDR2 YSLEER. The CDR3 runs 16 residues. Losses at the gene ends were 5 bases for V and 2 bases for J; bases not matched to a gene: 6. CDR3 DNA sequence: TGCGCCAGCAGCAAAGGGACTAGCATCAACACCGGGGAGCTGTTTTTT. Translated, it gives CASSKGTSINTGELFF.

The CDR3 loop reads CASSPGTGLAQETQYF. The CDR3 DNA follows: TGTGCCAGCAGTCCTGGGACAGGGTTAGCCCAAGAGACCCAGTACTTC. This chain connects TRBV2 to TRBJ2-5, with 9 bases lining up with TRBD1. The germline gives CDR1 SNHLY, CDR2 FYNNEI. The trim removed 5 bases at V and 1 base at J, leaving 8 bases unmatched. CDR3 length: 16 amino acids.

Remarks on this clone: Within the sample, other DNA sequences also encode this same CDR3. The gene calls are TRBV5-1 and TRBJ2-7, with 11 bases aligning to TRBD1. J was trimmed by 6 bases and V by 4 bases; bases with no gene match: 6. This CDR3 has 14 amino acids. CDR1 and CDR2 (germline): SGHRS, YFSETQ. CDR3 nucleotides: TGCGCCAGCAGCGCGGGACAGGGGGGGGGCGAGCAGTACTTC. Residues: CASSAGQGGGEQYF.